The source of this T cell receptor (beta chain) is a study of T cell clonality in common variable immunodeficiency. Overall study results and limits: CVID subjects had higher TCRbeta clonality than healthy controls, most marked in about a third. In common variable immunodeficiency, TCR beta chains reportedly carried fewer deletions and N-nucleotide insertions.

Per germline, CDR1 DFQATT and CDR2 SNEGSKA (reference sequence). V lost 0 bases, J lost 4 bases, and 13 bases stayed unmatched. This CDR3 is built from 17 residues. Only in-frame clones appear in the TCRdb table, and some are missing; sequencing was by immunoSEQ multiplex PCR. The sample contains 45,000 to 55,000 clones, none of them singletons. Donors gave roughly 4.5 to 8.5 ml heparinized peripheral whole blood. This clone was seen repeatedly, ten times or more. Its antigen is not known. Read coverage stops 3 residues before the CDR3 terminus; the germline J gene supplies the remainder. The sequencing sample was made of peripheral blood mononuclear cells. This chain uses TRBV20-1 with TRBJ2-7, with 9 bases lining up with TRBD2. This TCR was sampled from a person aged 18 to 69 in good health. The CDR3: CSAREGGTGTSLYEQYF. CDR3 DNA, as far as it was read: TGCAGTGCTAGAGAAGGGGGAACCGGGACTAGCTTATACGAG.